The text below deals with one TCR beta chain. Antigen specificity is unknown. These data originate in a study of OX40 agonist ivuxolimab in advanced cancers. Study findings and constraints: Low normalized T-cell clonal expansion was additionally recorded for some nonresponders.

The study sampled blood at baseline, cycle 4 day 1, and cycle 7 day 1. Sequencing was performed with immunoSEQ multiplex PCR; in TCRdb, only in-frame clones are kept and a portion is missing. The table lists tens of thousands of clones, roughly 80% of them singletons. The germline V gene encodes CDR1 MNHNS and CDR2 SASEGT. V was shortened by 6 bases and J by 0 bases, with 6 bases between the two germline ends. The CDR3 totals 14 residues. The V call is TRBV6-1, the J call TRBJ1-6, with no clear D. This sample comprised CD4+ or CD8+ T cells sorted from blood, obtained in a trial of the OX40 agonist ivuxolimab. The clonotype was recovered from an adult with an advanced solid tumor such as melanoma, head and neck, liver or kidney cancer. CDR3: CASRESSYNSPLHF. CDR3 DNA: TGTGCCAGCAGGGAGAGCTCCTATAATTCACCCCTCCACTTT.